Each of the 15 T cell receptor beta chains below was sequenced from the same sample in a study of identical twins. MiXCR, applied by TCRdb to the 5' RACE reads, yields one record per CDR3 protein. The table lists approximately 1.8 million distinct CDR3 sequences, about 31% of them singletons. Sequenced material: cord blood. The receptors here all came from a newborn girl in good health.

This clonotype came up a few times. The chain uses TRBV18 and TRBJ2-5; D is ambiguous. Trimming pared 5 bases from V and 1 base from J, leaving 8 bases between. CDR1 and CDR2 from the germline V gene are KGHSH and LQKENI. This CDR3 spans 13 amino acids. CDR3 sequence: CASSIGFQETQYF. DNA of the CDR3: TGTGCCAGCTCAATAGGTTTCCAAGAGACCCAGTACTTC.

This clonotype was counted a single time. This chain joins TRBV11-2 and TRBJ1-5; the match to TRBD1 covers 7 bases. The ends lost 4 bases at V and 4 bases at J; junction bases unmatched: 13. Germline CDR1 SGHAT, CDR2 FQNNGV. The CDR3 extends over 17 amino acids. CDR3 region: CASSSVQGKSPNQPQHF. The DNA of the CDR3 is TGTGCCAGCAGCTCCGTACAGGGGAAAAGCCCGAATCAGCCCCAGCATTTT.

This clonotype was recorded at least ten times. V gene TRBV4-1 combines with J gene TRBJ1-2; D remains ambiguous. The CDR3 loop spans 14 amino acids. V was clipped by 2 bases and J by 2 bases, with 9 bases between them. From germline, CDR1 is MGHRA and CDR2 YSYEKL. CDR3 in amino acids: CASSQNSINYGYTF. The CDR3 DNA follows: TGCGCCAGCAGCCAAAACAGTATCAACTATGGCTACACCTTC.

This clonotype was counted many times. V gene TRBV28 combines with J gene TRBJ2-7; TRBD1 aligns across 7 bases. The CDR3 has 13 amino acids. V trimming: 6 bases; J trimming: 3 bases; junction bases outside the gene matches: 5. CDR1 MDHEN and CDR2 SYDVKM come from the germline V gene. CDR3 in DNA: TGTGCCAGCAGCTCCGGGACAGACTACGAGCAGTACTTC. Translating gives CASSSGTDYEQYF.

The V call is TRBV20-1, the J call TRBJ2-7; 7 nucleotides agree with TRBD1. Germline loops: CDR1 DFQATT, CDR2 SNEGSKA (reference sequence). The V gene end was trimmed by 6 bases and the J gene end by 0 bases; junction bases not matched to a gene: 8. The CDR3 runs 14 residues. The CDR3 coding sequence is TGCAGTGCCCCCTGGGGACAGTTCTCCTACGAGCAGTACTTC. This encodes CSAPWGQFSYEQYF.

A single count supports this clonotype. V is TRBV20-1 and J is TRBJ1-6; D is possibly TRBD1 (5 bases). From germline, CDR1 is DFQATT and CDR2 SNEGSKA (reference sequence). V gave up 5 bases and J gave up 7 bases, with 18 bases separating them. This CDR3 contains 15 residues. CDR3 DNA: TGCAGTGCTCCCGCTTGGGGGGGAGAAAATTCACCCCTCCACTTT. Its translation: CSAPAWGGENSPLHF.

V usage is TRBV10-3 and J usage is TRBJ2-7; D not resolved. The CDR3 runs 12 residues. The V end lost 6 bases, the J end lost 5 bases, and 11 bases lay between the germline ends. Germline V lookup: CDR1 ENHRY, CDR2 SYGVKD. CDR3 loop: CAIRPRGDEQYF. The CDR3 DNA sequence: TGTGCCATCAGGCCTCGTGGGGACGAGCAGTACTTC.

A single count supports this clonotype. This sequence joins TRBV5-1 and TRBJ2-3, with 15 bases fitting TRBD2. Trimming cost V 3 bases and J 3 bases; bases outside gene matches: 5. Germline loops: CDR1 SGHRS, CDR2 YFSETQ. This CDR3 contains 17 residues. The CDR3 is CASSWWTSGGATDTQYF. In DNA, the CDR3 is TGCGCCAGCAGCTGGTGGACTAGCGGGGGGGCAACAGATACGCAGTATTTT. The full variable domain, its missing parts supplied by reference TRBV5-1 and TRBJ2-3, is KAGVTQTPRYLIKTRGQQVTLSCSPISGHRSVSWYQQTPGQGLQFLFEYFSETQRNKGNFPGRFSGRQFSNSRSEMNVSTLELGDSALYLCASSWWTSGGATDTQYFGPGTRLTVL.

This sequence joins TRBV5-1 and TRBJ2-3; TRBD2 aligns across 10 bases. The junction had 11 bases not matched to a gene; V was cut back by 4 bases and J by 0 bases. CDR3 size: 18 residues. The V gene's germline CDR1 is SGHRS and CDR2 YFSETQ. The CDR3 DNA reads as TGCGCCAGCAGCCCTAGACTAGCGGGTAAACTTAGCACAGATACGCAGTATTTT. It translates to CASSPRLAGKLSTDTQYF.

CDR3 nucleotide sequence: TGCAGTGCTAGGAGTTCGGCTAGCGGGAGAAATGAGCAGTTCTTC. It is translated as CSARSSASGRNEQFF. V gene TRBV20-1 combines with J gene TRBJ2-1, with TRBD2 matching 10 bases. Per the germline V gene, CDR1 is DFQATT and CDR2 is SNEGSKA (reference sequence). J lost 7 bases, V lost 3 bases, and 9 bases had no gene match. This CDR3 spans 15 amino acids.

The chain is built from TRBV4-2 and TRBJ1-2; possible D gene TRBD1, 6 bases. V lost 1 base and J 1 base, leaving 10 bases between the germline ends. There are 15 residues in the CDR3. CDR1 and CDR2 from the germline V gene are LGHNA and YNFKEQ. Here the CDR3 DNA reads TGTGCCAGCAGCCAAGTAGGGGGAGTTAACTATGGCTACACCTTC. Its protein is CASSQVGGVNYGYTF.

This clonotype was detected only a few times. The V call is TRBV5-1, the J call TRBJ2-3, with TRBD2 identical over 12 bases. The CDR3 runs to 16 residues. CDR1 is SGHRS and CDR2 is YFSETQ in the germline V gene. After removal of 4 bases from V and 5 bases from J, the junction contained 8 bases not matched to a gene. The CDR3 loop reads CASSPLAGGAVDTQYF. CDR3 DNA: TGCGCCAGCAGCCCTCTAGCGGGGGGGGCCGTAGATACGCAGTATTTT.

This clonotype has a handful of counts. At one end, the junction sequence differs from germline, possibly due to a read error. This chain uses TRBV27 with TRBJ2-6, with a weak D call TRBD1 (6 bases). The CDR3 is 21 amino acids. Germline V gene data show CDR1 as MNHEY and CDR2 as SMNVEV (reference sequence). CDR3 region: CASSPVGWTVEAISEANVLTF. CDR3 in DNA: TGTGCCAGCAGCCCAGTCGGTTGGACAGTAGAAGCTATCTCTGAGGCCAACGTCCTGACTTTC.

The CDR3 DNA sequence: TGTGCCAGTAGTATCAACCTCTCCTACAATGAGCAGTTCTTC. Its protein product is CASSINLSYNEQFF. The chain recombines TRBV19 with TRBJ2-1, with D uncertain. The CDR3 extends over 14 amino acids. CDR1 and CDR2 from the germline V gene are LNHDA and SQIVND (reference sequence). V lost 3 bases, J lost 0 bases, and 6 bases lay in between.

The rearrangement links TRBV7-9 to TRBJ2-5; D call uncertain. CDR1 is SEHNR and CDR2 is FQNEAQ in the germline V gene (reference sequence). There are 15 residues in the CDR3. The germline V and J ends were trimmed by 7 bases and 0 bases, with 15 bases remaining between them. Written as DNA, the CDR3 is TGTGCCAGCACCGAGTACACCTGGTACCAAGAGACCCAGTACTTC. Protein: CASTEYTWYQETQYF.